The 14 T cell receptor beta chains listed next were all sequenced from one sample in a study of T-cell memory formation after mild COVID-19. TCRdb recomputed calls from the 5' RACE reads with MiXCR, one row per CDR3 protein. The repertoire holds under 250,000 distinct CDR3 sequences, with 8% to 10% as singletons. Sequencing was performed on PBMCs or a T cell subset sorted from them (not recorded which). The receptors here all came from a man aged 18-30 years who had mild COVID-19 (a few samples of this study predate the infection). Cell type and time point are not known.

The rearrangement uses TRBV6-2 or TRBV6-3 and TRBJ1-2; possibly TRBD1 for D (5 bases). The CDR3 consists of 14 residues. V was clipped by 7 bases and J by 4 bases, with 16 bases between them. The V gene's germline CDR1 is MNHEY and CDR2 SVGEGT. This CDR3 is CASNKQGSIYGYTF. The CDR3 DNA follows: TGTGCCAGCAACAAGCAGGGTTCCATCTATGGCTACACCTTC.

The rearrangement joins TRBV29-1 to TRBJ2-2; TRBD2 matches at 11 bases. The CDR3 length is 13 residues. Germline CDR1 reads SQVTM; CDR2 reads ANQGSEA. After removal of 4 bases from V and 5 bases from J, the junction contained 0 bases not matched to a gene. The CDR3 DNA reads TGCAGCGTTGGACTAGCGGGGACCGGGGAGCTGTTTTTT. This encodes CSVGLAGTGELFF.

The rearrangement uses TRBV24-1 and TRBJ2-2; 8 nucleotides agree with TRBD1. The J segment lost 5 bases and the V segment lost 7 bases, leaving 5 bases of the junction unmatched. The CDR3 covers 14 residues. Germline V gene sequence: CDR1 KGHDR, CDR2 SFDVKD. The CDR3 nucleotides read TGTGCCACCAGCCGGACAGGGACAACCGGGGAGCTGTTTTTT. Protein: CATSRTGTTGELFF.

The V call is TRBV12-3 or TRBV12-4, the J call TRBJ1-4; 9 bases match TRBD1. CDR3 size: 14 residues. Trimming cost V 6 bases and J 8 bases; bases outside gene matches: 7. CDR3 DNA sequence: TGTGCCAGCAGCCAACAGGGGGCGCGGGAAAAACTGTTTTTT. Protein product: CASSQQGAREKLFF.

About this clonotype: A read error may be the cause here, since a much bigger clone is one base away. V is TRBV6-1 and J is TRBJ1-2; D uncertain. Germline V gene lookup returns CDR1 MNHNS and CDR2 SASEGT. The CDR3 is 12 amino acids. The germline V and J ends were trimmed by 5 bases and 4 bases, with 8 bases remaining between them. The CDR3 nucleotides read TGTGCCAGCAGTTCGGACGGCTATGGCTACACCTTC. Its protein is CASSSDGYGYTF.

The V gene is TRBV4-3, the J gene TRBJ1-3; D remains unclear. This CDR3 comprises 15 residues. V lost 1 base to trimming and J lost 0 bases, with 7 bases between them. The germline V gene has CDR1 LGHNA and CDR2 YSLEER. CDR3 protein: CASSQGLSSGNTIYF. DNA of the CDR3: TGCGCCAGCAGCCAAGGCCTCAGCTCTGGAAACACCATATATTTT.

This clonotype appeared a few times. The J gene is TRBJ1-2, the V gene TRBV27, with D unclear. The CDR3 loop spans 14 amino acids. Germline values: CDR1 MNHEY, CDR2 SMNVEV (reference sequence). V was clipped by 0 bases and J by 6 bases, with 11 bases between them. CDR3: CASSLSLRSHGYTF. Written as DNA, the CDR3 is TGTGCCAGCAGTTTATCGCTCAGGTCCCATGGCTACACCTTC.

This chain links TRBV27 with TRBJ1-5; TRBD1 is a possible D gene (6 bases). V lost 8 bases and J 2 bases, leaving 19 bases between the germline ends. The CDR3 is 16 amino acids. CDR1 MNHEY and CDR2 SMNVEV come from the germline V gene (reference sequence). CDR3: CASAPRSGEGNQPQHF. CDR3 nucleotide sequence: TGTGCCAGCGCTCCCAGGTCAGGGGAAGGCAATCAGCCCCAGCATTTT.

This clonotype appeared a few times. V is TRBV15 and J is TRBJ1-2; the D gene is possibly TRBD1 (6 bases). Per germline, CDR1 LNHNV and CDR2 YYDKDF (reference sequence). Trimming left V 5 bases short and J 7 bases short, with 11 bases between. The CDR3 totals 12 residues. CDR3 protein: CATSPRGGGYTF. In DNA form, the CDR3 reads TGTGCCACCAGCCCTCGAGGGGGTGGCTACACCTTC.

J is TRBJ2-7 and V is TRBV14; D gene uncertain. The ends were cut back, 2 bases at V and 3 bases at J, with 8 bases in the middle. The germline CDR1 and CDR2 sequences are SGHDN and FVKESK. The CDR3 totals 13 residues. Here the CDR3 DNA reads TGTGCCAGCAGCCAACAGTTTGGCTACGAGCAGTACGTC. Protein: CASSQQFGYEQYV.

This clonotype was detected only a few times. This chain links TRBV4-1 with TRBJ2-7, with unresolved D. The germline V gene encodes CDR1 MGHRA and CDR2 YSYEKL. Trimming removed 0 bases at V and 5 bases at J, with 11 bases between. There are 14 residues in the CDR3. CDR3 nucleotides: TGCGCCAGCAGCCAAGATCTCGCGAGGCACGAGCAGTACTTC. It codes for CASSQDLARHEQYF.

The V gene is TRBV10-3, the J gene TRBJ2-3; 10 nucleotides line up with TRBD2. The germline gives CDR1 ENHRY, CDR2 SYGVKD. Trimming took 9 bases from V and 2 from J; bases not matched to a gene: 5. This CDR3 has 14 residues. The CDR3 DNA reads TGTGCCATAGCAAGCGGGGGGGACACAGATACGCAGTATTTT. Its translation is CAIASGGDTDTQYF.

The rearrangement uses TRBV20-1 and TRBJ2-3; D ambiguous. CDR3 length equals 12 residues. V was trimmed by 3 bases and J by 2 bases, leaving 6 bases between them. Germline CDR1 reads DFQATT; CDR2 reads SNEGSKA (reference sequence). The CDR3 sequence is CSARTPTDTQYF. CDR3 bases: TGCAGTGCTAGGACGCCCACAGATACGCAGTATTTT.

The chain recombines TRBV7-8 with TRBJ2-3; 7 nucleotides agree with TRBD2. V trimming: 8 bases; J trimming: 6 bases; junction bases outside the gene matches: 11. The germline V gene encodes CDR1 SGHVS and CDR2 FQNEAQ. The CDR3 has 14 residues. CDR3 DNA sequence: TGTGCCAGCTACCTTGCGGGCGGGAGCGATACGCAGTATTTT. Protein product: CASYLAGGSDTQYF.